One sample yielded the 9 T cell receptor beta chains listed below, sequenced in a study of blood T cell repertoires in COVID-19. The repertoire was sequenced with immunoSEQ multiplex PCR; TCRdb's copy has only in-frame clones and lacks some. Seen here are about 220,000 clones, 80% to 90% observed once, and the top ten hold around 3.5%. The sample comprised PBMCs or T cells enriched from blood (not recorded which). The receptors originated from a woman aged 40-49 years with acute COVID-19.

The gene calls are TRBV19 and TRBJ1-2; 11 bases fit TRBD1. The V and J ends lost 5 bases and 8 bases, in that order; junction bases with no gene match: 10. Germline V lookup: CDR1 LNHDA, CDR2 SQIVND (reference sequence). This CDR3 spans 15 amino acids. DNA for the CDR3: TGTGCCAGTAGTTTCGGACAGGGGGCGGGGAGAGGCTACACCTTC. This codes for CASSFGQGAGRGYTF.

This chain uses TRBV9 with TRBJ2-3; the match to TRBD1 covers 7 bases. The CDR3 contains 14 residues. J lost 2 bases, V lost 3 bases, and 3 bases had no gene match. Germline V gene lookup returns CDR1 SGDLS and CDR2 YYNGEE. The CDR3: CASSEGAHTDTQYF. The CDR3 DNA reads TGTGCCAGCAGCGAGGGGGCTCACACAGATACGCAGTATTTT. The whole variable domain, filled in from reference TRBV9 and TRBJ2-3, reads DSGVTQTPKHLITATGQRVTLRCSPRSGDLSVYWYQQSLDQGLQFLIQYYNGEERAKGNILERFSAQQFPDLHSELNLSSLELGDSALYFCASSEGAHTDTQYFGPGTRLTVL.

CDR3 amino acids: CASSHAAGNLYTF. The CDR3 DNA reads as TGTGCCAGCAGCCATGCAGCGGGTAACCTCTACACCTTC. The chain carries TRBV3-1 (or the pseudogene TRBV3-2) and TRBJ1-2; D uncertain. Germline V gives CDR1 LGHDT, CDR2 YNNKEL (reference sequence). Deletions cut 3 bases from V and 10 bases from J, with 15 bases between. The CDR3 runs to 13 residues.

This clone was observed a few times. This chain joins TRBV19 and TRBJ1-1, with D possibly matching TRBD1 (5 bases). Trimming took off 7 bases at V and 5 bases at J, with 11 bases between the two ends. The CDR3 has 12 residues. Germline CDR1 LNHDA, CDR2 SQIVND (reference sequence). Here the CDR3 reads CASTFQGTEAFF. The CDR3 DNA sequence: TGTGCCAGTACCTTCCAGGGAACTGAAGCTTTCTTT.

The chain carries TRBV14 and TRBJ1-2; D not certain. Germline V gene data show CDR1 as SGHDN and CDR2 as FVKESK. CDR3 length: 16 residues. V was pared by 0 bases and J by 4 bases, with 15 bases between. In DNA, the CDR3 is TGTGCCAGCAGCCAAGAAGGAGGGAGGTCAAGCTATGGCTACACCTTC. Translation: CASSQEGGRSSYGYTF.

V gene TRBV5-1 combines with J gene TRBJ1-2; 9 bases line up with TRBD1. Germline loops: CDR1 SGHRS, CDR2 YFSETQ. CDR3 length: 14 amino acids. J was trimmed by 4 bases and V by 4 bases; bases with no gene match: 5. The CDR3 loop reads CASSPDRGAYGYTF. The CDR3 DNA is TGCGCCAGCAGCCCGGACAGGGGTGCCTATGGCTACACCTTC.

This sequence joins TRBV5-1 and TRBJ1-3; D gene ambiguous. This CDR3 region has 16 residues. Germline-derived CDR1 and CDR2 are SGHRS and YFSETQ. Trimming cost V 0 bases and J 0 bases, with 10 bases left between them. The CDR3 reads CASSLAAGPSGNTIYF. In nucleotides, the CDR3 is TGCGCCAGCAGCTTGGCGGCAGGTCCCTCTGGAAACACCATATATTTT.

The chain carries TRBV5-4 and TRBJ2-5; tentatively, D is TRBD1 (6 bases). V lost 3 bases and J lost 1, with 13 bases in between. Looked up from germline, CDR1 is SGHNT and CDR2 is YYREEE (reference sequence). The CDR3 length is 15 residues. The CDR3 region is CASSYGQGTQETQYF. In DNA, the CDR3 is TGTGCCAGCAGCTACGGCCAGGGGACCCAAGAGACCCAGTACTTC.

V is TRBV25-1 and J is TRBJ1-1; D is ambiguous. This CDR3 contains 11 residues. Per germline, CDR1 MGHDK and CDR2 SYGVNS. Trimming shortened V by 8 bases and J by 2 bases, and 6 bases separated the two germline ends. This CDR3 reads CASELNTEAFF. The CDR3 region has the DNA TGTGCCAGCGAGTTAAACACTGAAGCTTTCTTT.